These T cell receptor beta chains were read from a single sample in a study of CD8+CD57+ T cells in acquired aplastic anemia. TCRdb re-analysed the reads in MiXCR, keeping a single row per CDR3 protein. Here the sample spans more than 150,000 distinct CDR3 sequences, over 60% being singletons. Sequences were obtained from sorted CD4+, CD8+, or CD8+CD57+ T cells (not recorded which) from PBMCs. The receptors come from a human donor with severe aplastic anemia or a healthy control (not recorded which). Each CDR3 is given with its conserved first and last residue. A D gene is named only where the DNA matches it firmly. Rows may omit the clone size; those that give it use once, few, many or a size class.

j_gene	d_gene	abundance	v_gene	CDR3nt	CDR3aa
TRBJ2-5	NA	many	TRBV4-3	TGCGCCAGCAGCCAAGATCGTCAGGGAGTAGCGGACCAAGAGACCCAGTACTTC	CASSQDRQGVADQETQYF
TRBJ1-3	NA	NA	TRBV29-1	TGCAGCGTTGCTAAGGGATCTGGAAACACCATATATTTT	CSVAKGSGNTIYF
TRBJ1-4	NA	few	TRBV29-1	TGCAGCGTTGTCGGGGATGGGGCTAATGAAAAACTGTTTTTT	CSVVGDGANEKLFF
TRBJ1-5	NA	NA	TRBV7-2	TGTGCCAGCAGCTCTAACACGGGTGATCAGCCCCAGCATTTT	CASSSNTGDQPQHF
TRBJ2-3	TRBD2	many	TRBV7-2	TGTGCCAGCAGCTTATACCTAGCGGGGGAGGTATTAGATACGCAGTATTTT	CASSLYLAGEVLDTQYF
TRBJ2-1	NA	few	TRBV7-2	TGTGCCAGCAGCGCCTCCCGGGACACCAATGAGCAGTTCTTC	CASSASRDTNEQFF
TRBJ2-7	TRBD1	NA	TRBV7-9	TGTGCCAGCAGCTTAGGGACAGGGGCGGCCTACGAGCAGTACTTC	CASSLGTGAAYEQYF
TRBJ2-1	TRBD2	NA	TRBV5-5	TGCGCCAGCAGCCCCAGACTTGTAGCGGGACTAGACAATGAGCAGTTCTTC	CASSPRLVAGLDNEQFF
TRBJ2-2	TRBD2	NA	TRBV20-1	TGCAGTGCTAGTCCCTTGGGGGGGACGAACACCGGGGAGCTGTTTTTT	CSASPLGGTNTGELFF
TRBJ2-7	NA	NA	TRBV9	TGTGCCAGCAGCCCAACTATAAGTTACGAGCAGTACTTC	CASSPTISYEQYF
TRBJ2-1	NA	NA	TRBV12-3/TRBV12-4	TGTGCCAGCAGACAGCTCAATGAGCAGTTCTTC	CASRQLNEQFF
TRBJ2-7	TRBD1	many	TRBV2	TGTGCCAGCAGAGGGACAGGGATAACGTGGGAGCAGTACTTC	CASRGTGITWEQYF
TRBJ1-2	NA	NA	TRBV20-1	TGCAGTGCGGGTGACAAGTTCTATGGCTACACCTTC	CSAGDKFYGYTF
TRBJ2-7	NA	few	TRBV25-1	TGTGCCAGCAGTGCTAGAGGGACGGAAGGAGACTGGGAGCAGTACTTC	CASSARGTEGDWEQYF
TRBJ2-7	NA	NA	TRBV7-2	TGTGCCAGCAGCTTTACTGGGACTTCCTACGAGCAGTGCTTC	CASSFTGTSYEQCF
TRBJ2-7	NA	NA	TRBV11-1	TGTGCCAGCAGCTTGGATTTCGTTGCCTACGAGCAGTACTTC	CASSLDFVAYEQYF
TRBJ1-2	TRBD1	NA	TRBV15	TGTGCCACCAGCAGAGATAACGAGGGGGCTTTCAACTATGGCTACACCTTC	CATSRDNEGAFNYGYTF
TRBJ2-5	TRBD2	NA	TRBV15	TGTGCCACGGGAGGGCACCCCCAGGGGACCCAGTACTTC	CATGGHPQGTQYF
TRBJ1-6	NA	NA	TRBV2	TGTGCCAGCAGCTCAAGAACTACGAAGGCACCCCTCCACTTT	CASSSRTTKAPLHF
TRBJ2-2	NA	NA	TRBV19	TGTGCCAGTAGTATTACGTGGGCCAACACCGGGGAGCTGTTTTTT	CASSITWANTGELFF
TRBJ2-2	TRBD2	NA	TRBV7-9	TGTGCCAGCATCAGGTCGACTAGCGAGAACACCGGGGAGCTGTTTTTT	CASIRSTSENTGELFF
TRBJ2-1	NA	NA	TRBV24-1	TGTGCCACCAGTGATTGGATGGGTTTGGCCAGGGAATCCCACAATGAGCAGTTCTTC	CATSDWMGLARESHNEQFF
TRBJ2-7	TRBD1	NA	TRBV10-3	TGTGCCAGCAGGAACAGGGGCGCCTCCTACGAGCAGTACTTC	CASRNRGASYEQYF
TRBJ2-5	NA	few	TRBV12-3/TRBV12-4	TGTGCCAGCAGTTTTATAGGGCAGGGCAATCAGCCCCAGTACTTC	CASSFIGQGNQPQYF
TRBJ1-6	NA	once	TRBV7-3	TGTGCCAGCAGCTTAACCACGGCAGTTAATTCACCCCTCCACTTT	CASSLTTAVNSPLHF
TRBJ2-2	TRBD2	NA	TRBV7-9	TGTGCCAGCAGCTCCGCGGCTAGCGGTACGAACACCGGGGAGCTGTTTTTT	CASSSAASGTNTGELFF
TRBJ1-1	TRBD1	NA	TRBV7-9	TGTGCCAGCAGCCCCAAGGACAGGGACACTGAAGCCTTCTTT	CASSPKDRDTEAFF
TRBJ1-5	TRBD1	NA	TRBV24-1	TGTGCCACCAGTGACACCGGACAGGGGAACAATCAGCCCCAGCATTTT	CATSDTGQGNNQPQHF
TRBJ2-3	TRBD1	many	TRBV9	TGTGCCAGCAGCCCTGTGGGACAGGCTTTGACAGATACGCAGTATTTT	CASSPVGQALTDTQYF
TRBJ1-2	TRBD1	many	TRBV19	TGTGCCAGCCATCGGGACAGGGAAGGAGCCTCAGGCTACACCTTC	CASHRDREGASGYTF
TRBJ2-7	NA	NA	TRBV7-6	TGTGCCAGCAGCTTCGACGAGGGCGCTTACCAGTACTTC	CASSFDEGAYQYF
TRBJ1-3	NA	NA	TRBV9	TGTGCCAGCAGCGGATGGACCTTGGACACCATATATTTT	CASSGWTLDTIYF
TRBJ1-6	NA	NA	TRBV7-3	TGTGCCAGCAGCAACGCGCCCGGCTTAGAGAATTCACCCCTCCACTTT	CASSNAPGLENSPLHF
TRBJ2-1	TRBD2	NA	TRBV10-1	TGCGCCAGCAGTGCATGGGGGGCGGGGGGGCGTTATGAGCAGTTCTTC	CASSAWGAGGRYEQFF
TRBJ1-2	TRBD1	NA	TRBV12-3/TRBV12-4	TGTGCCAGCAGTACTGGGACAGGGGTGGGCTACACCTTC	CASSTGTGVGYTF
TRBJ1-1	TRBD1	few	TRBV2	TGTGCCAGCAGTCAGGGGGAGAACACTGAAGCTTTCTTT	CASSQGENTEAFF
TRBJ1-1	NA	NA	TRBV29-1	TGCAGCATAATATCAGGACAGACACAAGCTTTCTTT	CSIISGQTQAFF
TRBJ2-2	NA	NA	TRBV7-7	TGTGCCAGCAGGGACACAGGGAACACCGGGGAGCTGTTTTTT	CASRDTGNTGELFF
TRBJ1-5	TRBD1	once	TRBV24-1	TGTGCCACCAGTGATCGACAGGGCTTCGGCAATCAGCCCCAGCATTTT	CATSDRQGFGNQPQHF
TRBJ1-2	NA	NA	TRBV20-1	TGCAGTGCTGCGGACAGAACAGGGTTTCACTATGGCTACACCTTC	CSAADRTGFHYGYTF
TRBJ2-7	NA	NA	TRBV7-9	TGTGCCAGCAGCCCCGACTCCTTTGAGCAGTACTTC	CASSPDSFEQYF
TRBJ1-4	NA	NA	TRBV12-3/TRBV12-4	TGTGCCAGCAGCAGTTTTGAGGTGGGAAAACTGTTTTTT	CASSSFEVGKLFF
TRBJ1-5	TRBD1	many	TRBV7-6	TGTGCCAGCAGCTTAGTGGCAGGGGGCCGAAATCAGCCCCAGCATTTT	CASSLVAGGRNQPQHF
TRBJ2-7	NA	NA	TRBV2	TGTGCCAGCATGGGACTGCCTGCCTACGAGCAGTACTTC	CASMGLPAYEQYF
TRBJ1-1	NA	many	TRBV5-6	TGTGCCAGCAGCTTAGTAGCAGAGAACACTGAAGCTTTCTTT	CASSLVAENTEAFF
TRBJ2-7	TRBD1	few	TRBV7-9	TGTGCCAGCAGCTTAGGGCAAGACAGGGCGTACGAGCAGTACTTC	CASSLGQDRAYEQYF
TRBJ2-5	TRBD1	NA	TRBV6-5	TGTGCCAGCAGTTACGACAGGGTTATTGGGACCCAGTACTTC	CASSYDRVIGTQYF
TRBJ2-7	NA	NA	TRBV29-1	TGCAGCGTTGAAGGGGGCAGACTCTACGAGCAGTACTTC	CSVEGGRLYEQYF
TRBJ1-1	NA	many	TRBV6-1	TGTGCCAGCAGTGAAGCTGCGAAGGAATTTAACACTGAAGCTTTCTTT	CASSEAAKEFNTEAFF
TRBJ2-5	TRBD1	NA	TRBV7-7	TGTGCCAGCAGCCCGGACAGGGGCGAGACCCAGTACTTC	CASSPDRGETQYF
TRBJ2-7	NA	NA	TRBV2	TGTGCCAGCAGTGGGGGATACGGCTACGAGCAGTACTTC	CASSGGYGYEQYF
TRBJ1-2	NA	NA	TRBV29-1	TGCAGTGCTAGAGATCCGGCAGAAGATCACTATGGCTACACCTTC	CSARDPAEDHYGYTF
TRBJ1-2	NA	once	TRBV7-8	TGTGCCAGCAGCTCCTACACAGGGCCTAACTATGGCTACACCTTC	CASSSYTGPNYGYTF
TRBJ2-1	NA	NA	TRBV2	TGTGCCAGCAGTGAAGTGGGGGGGGCCCGAAGTGAGCAGTTCTTC	CASSEVGGARSEQFF
TRBJ1-2	NA	many	TRBV11-2	TGTGCCAGCAGCTTAGAGTTCGGCGGACCCTATGGCTACACCTTC	CASSLEFGGPYGYTF
TRBJ2-7	NA	NA	TRBV29-1	TGCAGCGTTGGGGAGCTGCACGAGCAGTACTTC	CSVGELHEQYF
TRBJ2-2	NA	NA	TRBV7-9	TGTGCCAGCAGTGCACGGACAGCCACTTATAATGAAGAACTGTTTTTT	CASSARTATYNEELFF